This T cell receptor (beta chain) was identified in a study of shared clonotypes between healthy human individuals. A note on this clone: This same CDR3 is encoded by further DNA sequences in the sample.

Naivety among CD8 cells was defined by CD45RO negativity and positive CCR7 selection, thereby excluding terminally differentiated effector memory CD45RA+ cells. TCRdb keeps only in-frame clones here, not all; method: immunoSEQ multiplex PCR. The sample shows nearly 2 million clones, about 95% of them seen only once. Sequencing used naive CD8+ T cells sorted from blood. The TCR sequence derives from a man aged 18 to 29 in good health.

The CDR3 region has the DNA TGTGCCAGTAGTATGTCCCTCCTTTATGGCTACACCTTC. Amino acid sequence: CASSMSLLYGYTF. The chain links TRBV19 to TRBJ1-2; the D is unclear. Germline assignment: CDR1 LNHDA and CDR2 SQIVND (reference sequence). CDR3 length: 13 residues. With 3 bases removed from V and 5 bases from J, the gap between germline ends came to 10 bases. Full variable domain (rest looked up from reference TRBV19 and TRBJ1-2): DGGITQSPKYLFRKEGQNVTLSCEQNLNHDAMYWYRQDPGQGLRLIYYSQIVNDFQKGDIAEGYSVSREKKESFPLTVTSAQKNPTAFYLCASSMSLLYGYTFGSGTRLTVV.